The source of this T cell receptor beta chain is a study of T cell responses to AZD1222 COVID-19 vaccine. Remarks on this clone: Its antigen is unidentified.

The trim removed 3 bases at V and 6 bases at J, leaving 12 bases unmatched. Germline assignment: CDR1 LGHDT and CDR2 YNNKEL (reference sequence). The CDR3 consists of 18 residues. Using immunoSEQ multiplex PCR, the repertoire was profiled, and TCRdb retains in-frame clones only, with some absent. Of 180,000 or so clones in the sample, roughly 94% were seen once. Study-level findings and limits: Regions 160-218 and 743-854 dominated among vaccine-associated CD4 TCRs spanning spike. Donors were largely white British and mainly female; clonal diversity was possibly underestimated. With two AZD1222 doses given, Spike-specific TCR breadth and depth both rose.

The sequenced sample was peripheral blood, obtained 28 days after the second AZD1222 dose. This sequence joins TRBV3-1 (or the pseudogene TRBV3-2) and TRBJ2-3; TRBD2 aligns across 13 bases. This TCR derives from an adult who received the AZD1222 COVID-19 vaccine. The DNA of the CDR3 is TGTGCCAGCAGCCAGTCCACCGGGACTAGCGGGGCCAGGGATACGCAGTATTTT. As protein: CASSQSTGTSGARDTQYF.